These T cell receptor beta chains were read from a single sample in a study of T cell repertoires in ileal Crohn's disease. The table came from immunoSEQ multiplex PCR; TCRdb's copy has only in-frame clones and leaves some out. The sample yields a few thousand clones, approximately 72% seen once. Sequencing used ileal tissue. The receptors were sampled from an adult with Crohn's disease. CDR3s include the opening cysteine and the closing phenylalanine or tryptophan. A D gene is named only where the DNA matches it firmly. Some rows have no size entry. The others give once, few or many, or a class for an expanded clone.

v_call	j_call	d_call	clone_size	cdr3_aa	cdr3_nt
TRBV2	TRBJ2-1	-	few	CASRNRVNEQFF	TGTGCCAGCAGGAACAGGGTCAATGAGCAGTTCTTC
TRBV5-1	TRBJ1-6	-	-	CASSGAEGRDSPLHF	TGCGCCAGCAGCGGGGCAGAGGGCAGGGATTCACCCCTCCACTTT
TRBV10-2	TRBJ2-1	-	-	CASNSMLAGDNEQFF	TGCGCCAGCAACTCCATGTTGGCAGGGGACAATGAGCAGTTCTTC
TRBV5-5	TRBJ2-3	-	-	CASSARLGVTDTQYF	TGTGCCAGCAGCGCCCGGTTGGGGGTTACAGATACGCAGTATTTT
TRBV6-1	TRBJ1-6	-	-	CASSSGSWNSPLHF	TGTGCCAGCAGTTCCGGGAGTTGGAATTCACCCCTCCACTTT
TRBV7-9	TRBJ1-1	TRBD1	-	CASSFSGTGNEAFF	TGTGCCAGCAGCTTTTCCGGGACAGGGAACGAAGCTTTCTTT
TRBV29-1	TRBJ1-3	-	-	CSVERQAGNTIYF	TGCAGCGTTGAAAGACAGGCTGGAAACACCATATATTTT
TRBV2	TRBJ2-7	-	-	CASSESLTSYEQYF	TGTGCCAGCAGTGAGTCTCTTACCTCCTACGAGCAGTACTTC
TRBV6-6	TRBJ2-3	-	once	CASRLGGVPSTDTQYF	TGTGCCAGCAGGTTGGGGGGTGTCCCTAGCACAGATACGCAGTATTTT
TRBV5-6	TRBJ1-2	-	-	CASSLAGAHGYTF	TGTGCCAGCAGCTTAGCGGGGGCTCATGGCTACACCTTC
TRBV10-1	TRBJ2-1	-	-	CASRGGLTNEQFF	TGCGCCAGCAGGGGGGGCTTGACGAATGAGCAGTTCTTC
TRBV5-6	TRBJ1-2	TRBD1	-	CASSEDRGQSSGYTF	TGTGCCAGCAGCGAGGACAGGGGGCAGTCGAGTGGCTACACCTTC